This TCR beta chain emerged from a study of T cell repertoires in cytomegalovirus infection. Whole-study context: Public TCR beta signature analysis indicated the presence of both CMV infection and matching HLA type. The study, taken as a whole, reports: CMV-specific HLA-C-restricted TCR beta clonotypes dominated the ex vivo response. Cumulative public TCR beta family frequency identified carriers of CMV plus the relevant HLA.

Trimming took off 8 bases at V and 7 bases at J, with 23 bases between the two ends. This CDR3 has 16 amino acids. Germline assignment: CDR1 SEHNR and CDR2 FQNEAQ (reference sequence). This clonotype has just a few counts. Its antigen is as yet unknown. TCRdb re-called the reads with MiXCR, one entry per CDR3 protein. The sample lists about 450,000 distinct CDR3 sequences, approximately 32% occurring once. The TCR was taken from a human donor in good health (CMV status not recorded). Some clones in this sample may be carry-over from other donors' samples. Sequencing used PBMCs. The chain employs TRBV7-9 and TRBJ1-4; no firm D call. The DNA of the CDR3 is TGTGCCAGCGACGGGATGGAAGGGTTCCGCGGTGAAAAACTGTTTTTT. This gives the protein CASDGMEGFRGEKLFF.